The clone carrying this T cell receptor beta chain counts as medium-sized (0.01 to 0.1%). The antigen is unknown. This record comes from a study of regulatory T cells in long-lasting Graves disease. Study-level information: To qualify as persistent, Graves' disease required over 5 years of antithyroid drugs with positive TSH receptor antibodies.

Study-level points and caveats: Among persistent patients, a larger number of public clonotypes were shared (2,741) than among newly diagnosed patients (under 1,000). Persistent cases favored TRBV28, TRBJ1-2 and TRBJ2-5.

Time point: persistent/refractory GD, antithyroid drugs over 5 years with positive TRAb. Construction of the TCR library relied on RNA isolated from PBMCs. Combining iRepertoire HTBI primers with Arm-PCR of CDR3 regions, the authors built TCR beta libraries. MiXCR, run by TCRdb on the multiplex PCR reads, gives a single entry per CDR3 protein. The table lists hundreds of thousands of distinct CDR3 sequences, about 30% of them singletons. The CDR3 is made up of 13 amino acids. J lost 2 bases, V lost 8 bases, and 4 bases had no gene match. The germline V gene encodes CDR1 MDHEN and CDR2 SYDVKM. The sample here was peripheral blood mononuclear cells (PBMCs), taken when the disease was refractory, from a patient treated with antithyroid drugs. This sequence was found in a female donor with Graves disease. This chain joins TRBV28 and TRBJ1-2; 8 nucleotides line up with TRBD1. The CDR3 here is CASGTGSNYGYTF. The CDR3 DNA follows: TGTGCCAGCGGGACAGGATCCAACTATGGCTACACCTTC.